A selection of T cell receptor beta chains follows, all from one sample in a study of response to subunit inactivated influenza vaccine. TCRdb re-called the RT-PCR reads with MiXCR, one entry per CDR3 protein. The table shows more than 150,000 distinct CDR3 sequences, with about 10% occurring only once. The source material was non-naive T cells sorted from PBMCs, sampled on the day of vaccination. The receptors here all came from a man in his fifties who received an inactivated influenza vaccine. Each CDR3 is given with its conserved first and last residue. The D gene is left open where the match is weak. Size tells how often a clone was seen (once, few, many) or the class of an expanded clone, and some rows leave it out.

v_gene: TRBV7-9
d_gene: TRBD1
abundance: NA
j_gene: TRBJ1-2
CDR3aa: CASSRTGAHGYTF
CDR3nt: TGTGCCAGCAGCCGGACAGGGGCCCATGGCTACACCTTC

v_gene: TRBV6-2/TRBV6-3
d_gene: TRBD1
abundance: NA
j_gene: TRBJ2-7
CDR3aa: CASSFLTGVYEQYF
CDR3nt: TGTGCCAGCAGTTTCCTGACAGGGGTCTACGAGCAGTACTTC

v_gene: TRBV12-3/TRBV12-4
d_gene: NA
abundance: NA
j_gene: TRBJ1-1
CDR3aa: CASLREASSAFF
CDR3nt: TGTGCCAGCCTTAGGGAGGCAAGTTCAGCTTTCTTT

v_gene: TRBV20-1
d_gene: TRBD2
abundance: few
j_gene: TRBJ2-1
CDR3aa: CSARRSGREKVNEQFF
CDR3nt: TGCAGTGCTAGACGATCGGGGCGGGAGAAGGTTAATGAGCAGTTCTTC

v_gene: TRBV25-1
d_gene: NA
abundance: few
j_gene: TRBJ2-3
CDR3aa: CASSEKAGTGSTDTQYF
CDR3nt: TGTGCCAGCAGTGAAAAAGCGGGCACAGGTAGCACAGATACGCAGTATTTT

v_gene: TRBV6-1
d_gene: TRBD2
abundance: NA
j_gene: TRBJ2-7
CDR3aa: CASSPSLGSGRTREQYF
CDR3nt: TGTGCCAGCAGCCCTTCACTTGGGAGCGGGAGGACGCGCGAGCAGTACTTC

v_gene: TRBV20-1
d_gene: TRBD1
abundance: NA
j_gene: TRBJ2-1
CDR3aa: CSATTLQGAVNEQFF
CDR3nt: TGCAGTGCGACGACGCTACAGGGGGCGGTAAATGAGCAGTTCTTC

v_gene: TRBV7-9
d_gene: TRBD2
abundance: few
j_gene: TRBJ2-1
CDR3aa: CASSGAGGPGSYNEQFF
CDR3nt: TGTGCCAGCTCTGGAGCGGGGGGCCCGGGCTCTTACAATGAGCAGTTCTTC

v_gene: TRBV12-3/TRBV12-4
d_gene: TRBD1
abundance: NA
j_gene: TRBJ2-1
CDR3aa: CASTATGTYNEQFF
CDR3nt: TGTGCCAGCACCGCGACAGGGACCTACAATGAGCAGTTCTTC

v_gene: TRBV10-3
d_gene: NA
abundance: many
j_gene: TRBJ2-7
CDR3aa: CANSGTDFYEQYF
CDR3nt: TGTGCCAACTCCGGGACGGATTTTTACGAGCAGTACTTC

v_gene: TRBV19
d_gene: TRBD2
abundance: NA
j_gene: TRBJ2-1
CDR3aa: CASSVKAGGPYNEQFF
CDR3nt: TGTGCCAGTAGTGTCAAAGCGGGAGGGCCCTACAATGAGCAGTTCTTC

v_gene: TRBV9
d_gene: TRBD2
abundance: many
j_gene: TRBJ2-1
CDR3aa: CASSVDVAGAYNEQFF
CDR3nt: TGTGCCAGCAGCGTAGATGTAGCGGGGGCCTACAATGAGCAGTTCTTC

v_gene: TRBV7-2
d_gene: NA
abundance: many
j_gene: TRBJ1-2
CDR3aa: CAISEGQPANYGYTF
CDR3nt: TGTGCCATCTCGGAAGGACAGCCAGCTAACTATGGCTACACCTTC

v_gene: TRBV5-1
d_gene: NA
abundance: few
j_gene: TRBJ2-6
CDR3aa: CASSQQGSGANVLTF
CDR3nt: TGCGCCAGCAGCCAACAGGGCTCTGGGGCCAACGTCCTGACTTTC

v_gene: TRBV20-1
d_gene: TRBD2
abundance: few
j_gene: TRBJ2-1
CDR3aa: CSAISVTSGYNEQFF
CDR3nt: TGCAGTGCTATTTCCGTGACTAGCGGATACAATGAGCAGTTCTTC

v_gene: TRBV5-5
d_gene: NA
abundance: many
j_gene: TRBJ1-1
CDR3aa: CASSLRVSEAFF
CDR3nt: TGTGCCAGCAGCCTCAGGGTCTCTGAAGCTTTCTTT

v_gene: TRBV6-5
d_gene: NA
abundance: NA
j_gene: TRBJ1-2
CDR3aa: CASSYSSGVDYGYTF
CDR3nt: TGTGCCAGCAGTTACTCGAGCGGAGTCGACTATGGCTACACCTTC

v_gene: TRBV6-5
d_gene: NA
abundance: NA
j_gene: TRBJ2-3
CDR3aa: CASRNGQPASTDTQYF
CDR3nt: TGTGCCAGCAGAAATGGACAACCTGCTAGCACAGATACGCAGTATTTT

v_gene: TRBV11-2
d_gene: NA
abundance: few
j_gene: TRBJ2-5
CDR3aa: CASSLEPGWGETQYF
CDR3nt: TGTGCCAGCAGCTTAGAGCCAGGGTGGGGGGAGACCCAGTACTTC

v_gene: TRBV9
d_gene: TRBD2
abundance: NA
j_gene: TRBJ2-7
CDR3aa: CASSVAPGLAGADEQYF
CDR3nt: TGTGCCAGCAGCGTAGCGCCAGGACTAGCGGGAGCAGACGAGCAGTACTTC

v_gene: TRBV11-1
d_gene: NA
abundance: few
j_gene: TRBJ2-1
CDR3aa: CASSLGLGGIIGGGQFF
CDR3nt: TGTGCCAGCAGCTTAGGGCTTGGCGGGATCATTGGTGGGGGGCAGTTCTTC

v_gene: TRBV29-1
d_gene: NA
abundance: many
j_gene: TRBJ2-1
CDR3aa: CSVVAGYNEQFF
CDR3nt: TGCAGCGTCGTGGCGGGGTACAATGAGCAGTTCTTC

v_gene: TRBV4-3
d_gene: NA
abundance: few
j_gene: TRBJ2-5
CDR3aa: CASSQATRETQYF
CDR3nt: TGCGCCAGCAGCCAAGCGACGCGAGAGACCCAGTACTTC

v_gene: TRBV18
d_gene: TRBD2
abundance: few
j_gene: TRBJ2-5
CDR3aa: CASSPDPGSGHETQYF
CDR3nt: TGTGCCAGCTCACCAGATCCGGGTAGCGGGCACGAGACCCAGTACTTC

v_gene: TRBV20-1
d_gene: TRBD1
abundance: NA
j_gene: TRBJ2-1
CDR3aa: CSASPRTGRFDEQFF
CDR3nt: TGCAGTGCTAGTCCCCGGACAGGGCGTTTCGATGAGCAGTTCTTC

v_gene: TRBV5-1
d_gene: NA
abundance: NA
j_gene: TRBJ2-6
CDR3aa: CASSLPSGANVLTF
CDR3nt: TGCGCCAGCAGCCTCCCCTCTGGGGCCAACGTCCTGACTTTC

v_gene: TRBV7-2
d_gene: NA
abundance: many
j_gene: TRBJ2-1
CDR3aa: CASSPGGAINEQFF
CDR3nt: TGTGCCAGCAGCCCGGGCGGGGCCATCAATGAGCAGTTCTTC

v_gene: TRBV2
d_gene: NA
abundance: few
j_gene: TRBJ1-1
CDR3aa: CASSEQQLEAFF
CDR3nt: TGTGCCAGCAGTGAACAACAGCTTGAAGCTTTCTTT

v_gene: TRBV11-3
d_gene: NA
abundance: few
j_gene: TRBJ2-1
CDR3aa: CASSLDSGNEQFF
CDR3nt: TGTGCCAGCAGCTTAGATTCCGGCAATGAGCAGTTCTTC

v_gene: TRBV4-1
d_gene: NA
abundance: few
j_gene: TRBJ1-5
CDR3aa: CASSQDIMGGMPQHF
CDR3nt: TGCGCCAGCAGCCAAGATATTATGGGGGGAATGCCCCAGCATTTT

v_gene: TRBV10-3
d_gene: TRBD1
abundance: few
j_gene: TRBJ1-1
CDR3aa: CAISEHRDRGQGAEAFF
CDR3nt: TGTGCCATCAGCGAACACCGGGACAGGGGGCAAGGCGCTGAAGCTTTCTTT

v_gene: TRBV6-2/TRBV6-3
d_gene: NA
abundance: NA
j_gene: TRBJ2-3
CDR3aa: CASRRRRTVTKDTQYF
CDR3nt: TGTGCCAGCAGACGAAGACGGACAGTTACTAAAGATACGCAGTATTTT

v_gene: TRBV24-1
d_gene: NA
abundance: many
j_gene: TRBJ2-2
CDR3aa: CATSDTNTGELFF
CDR3nt: TGTGCCACCAGCGACACCAACACCGGGGAGCTGTTTTTT

v_gene: TRBV18
d_gene: NA
abundance: many
j_gene: TRBJ2-5
CDR3aa: CASSPQGGAQETQYF
CDR3nt: TGTGCCAGCTCACCACAAGGGGGAGCCCAAGAGACCCAGTACTTC

v_gene: TRBV20-1
d_gene: TRBD2
abundance: few
j_gene: TRBJ2-3
CDR3aa: CSALLATGDTQYF
CDR3nt: TGCAGTGCCCTACTAGCGACGGGTGATACGCAGTATTTT

v_gene: TRBV24-1
d_gene: TRBD1
abundance: many
j_gene: TRBJ2-2
CDR3aa: CATSDGTAPELFF
CDR3nt: TGTGCCACCAGTGACGGGACAGCCCCGGAGCTGTTTTTT

v_gene: TRBV29-1
d_gene: NA
abundance: few
j_gene: TRBJ1-2
CDR3aa: CSVVLGPIVYGYTF
CDR3nt: TGCAGCGTTGTACTAGGTCCGATAGTCTATGGCTACACCTTC

v_gene: TRBV7-9
d_gene: NA
abundance: many
j_gene: TRBJ2-5
CDR3aa: CASSLARRLVKETQYF
CDR3nt: TGTGCCAGCAGCTTAGCCCGGCGGCTTGTTAAAGAGACCCAGTACTTC

v_gene: TRBV5-1
d_gene: TRBD1
abundance: many
j_gene: TRBJ2-2
CDR3aa: CASSPGTVNTGELFF
CDR3nt: TGCGCCAGCAGCCCCGGGACAGTCAACACCGGGGAGCTGTTTTTT

v_gene: TRBV10-3
d_gene: NA
abundance: NA
j_gene: TRBJ2-7
CDR3aa: CAISEGGRSYEQYF
CDR3nt: TGTGCCATCAGTGAGGGGGGCCGCTCCTACGAGCAGTACTTC

v_gene: TRBV4-2
d_gene: NA
abundance: many
j_gene: TRBJ2-5
CDR3aa: CASSQRSGTSETQYF
CDR3nt: TGTGCCAGCAGCCAAAGATCGGGCACCAGTGAGACCCAGTACTTC

v_gene: TRBV6-1
d_gene: NA
abundance: few
j_gene: TRBJ2-3
CDR3aa: CASSGRAGTDTQYF
CDR3nt: TGTGCCAGCAGCGGCCGGGCGGGAACAGATACGCAGTATTTT

v_gene: TRBV11-2
d_gene: NA
abundance: many
j_gene: TRBJ2-7
CDR3aa: CATSEVLNYEQYF
CDR3nt: TGTGCCACCTCGGAGGTGCTGAACTACGAGCAGTACTTC

v_gene: TRBV30
d_gene: NA
abundance: NA
j_gene: TRBJ2-2
CDR3aa: CAWSRGSNTGELFF
CDR3nt: TGTGCCTGGTCCAGGGGTTCGAACACCGGGGAGCTGTTTTTT

v_gene: TRBV25-1
d_gene: TRBD1
abundance: many
j_gene: TRBJ2-7
CDR3aa: CASSDRTGSYEQYF
CDR3nt: TGTGCCAGCAGTGACCGGACAGGGTCCTACGAGCAGTACTTC

v_gene: TRBV29-1
d_gene: TRBD2
abundance: NA
j_gene: TRBJ2-1
CDR3aa: CSVGLATYNEQFF
CDR3nt: TGCAGCGTCGGACTAGCGACTTACAATGAGCAGTTCTTC

v_gene: TRBV5-5
d_gene: TRBD2
abundance: NA
j_gene: TRBJ2-1
CDR3aa: CASSSSGRPPDEQFF
CDR3nt: TGTGCCAGCAGCTCAAGCGGGAGGCCTCCCGATGAGCAGTTCTTC

v_gene: TRBV5-1
d_gene: TRBD1
abundance: few
j_gene: TRBJ2-5
CDR3aa: CASSSGQGAYQETQYF
CDR3nt: TGCGCCAGCAGCTCCGGACAGGGGGCCTACCAAGAGACCCAGTACTTC

v_gene: TRBV20-1
d_gene: NA
abundance: many
j_gene: TRBJ2-5
CDR3aa: CSARRLAGGTQYF
CDR3nt: TGCAGTGCTAGGAGGCTAGCTGGGGGGACCCAGTACTTC

v_gene: TRBV12-3/TRBV12-4
d_gene: TRBD1
abundance: many
j_gene: TRBJ1-5
CDR3aa: CASSFSGGQQPQHF
CDR3nt: TGTGCCAGCAGTTTCTCAGGGGGCCAACAGCCCCAGCATTTT

v_gene: TRBV11-2
d_gene: TRBD2
abundance: few
j_gene: TRBJ2-7
CDR3aa: CASSKEAGASYEQYF
CDR3nt: TGTGCCAGCAGTAAAGAAGCGGGGGCCTCCTACGAGCAGTACTTC

v_gene: TRBV2
d_gene: TRBD1
abundance: many
j_gene: TRBJ1-6
CDR3aa: CASSEDTGGNSPLHF
CDR3nt: TGTGCCAGCAGTGAAGACACAGGGGGGAATTCACCCCTCCACTTT

v_gene: TRBV20-1
d_gene: TRBD2
abundance: NA
j_gene: TRBJ2-7
CDR3aa: CSAGGTSGGREQYF
CDR3nt: TGCAGTGCTGGGGGGACTAGCGGGGGAAGGGAGCAGTACTTC

v_gene: TRBV28
d_gene: NA
abundance: NA
j_gene: TRBJ2-1
CDR3aa: CASSRARYNEQFF
CDR3nt: TGTGCCAGCAGTCGGGCCCGATACAATGAGCAGTTCTTC

v_gene: TRBV20-1
d_gene: TRBD2
abundance: NA
j_gene: TRBJ2-1
CDR3aa: CSARTSGSGNEQFF
CDR3nt: TGCAGTGCAAGGACTAGCGGGAGTGGCAATGAGCAGTTCTTC

v_gene: TRBV9
d_gene: NA
abundance: NA
j_gene: TRBJ1-1
CDR3aa: CASSRGGHPQNTEAFF
CDR3nt: TGTGCCAGCAGCAGAGGGGGGCACCCCCAGAACACTGAAGCTTTCTTT

v_gene: TRBV20-1
d_gene: TRBD1
abundance: many
j_gene: TRBJ1-6
CDR3aa: CSAILGTGVFSPLHF
CDR3nt: TGCAGTGCTATACTCGGGACAGGGGTTTTTTCACCCCTCCACTTT

v_gene: TRBV20-1
d_gene: TRBD2
abundance: few
j_gene: TRBJ2-2
CDR3aa: CSAHGTSGGELFF
CDR3nt: TGCAGTGCCCACGGGACTAGCGGCGGGGAGCTGTTTTTT

v_gene: TRBV29-1
d_gene: NA
abundance: few
j_gene: TRBJ2-2
CDR3aa: CSVEDDGTGELFF
CDR3nt: TGCAGCGTTGAAGATGACGGCACCGGGGAGCTGTTTTTT